This T cell receptor beta chain emerged from a study of T cell responses to AZD1222 COVID-19 vaccine. On this clone itself: No antigen is known for it.

Data came from immunoSEQ multiplex PCR; TCRdb stores just in-frame clones and leaves some out. The repertoire holds about 140,000 clones, with roughly 93% as singletons. Study observations and caveats: There were mostly white British donors and more females than males, and clonal diversity was possibly underestimated. The study reported that nearly half of spike-specific TCRs target unmutated variant regions. Among AZD1222 vaccinees, only 5 or 6 were seropositive at baseline.

The sequences come from peripheral blood, collected after recovery from COVID-19. This sequence was found in an adult who had recovered from COVID-19.

The CDR3 loop is CASSLDPVQGNTIYF. The CDR3 bases are TGTGCCAGCAGCTTAGATCCGGTCCAGGGCAACACCATATATTTT. This chain links TRBV7-2 with TRBJ1-3; the D gene is possibly TRBD1 (5 bases). Germline CDR1 and CDR2: SGHTA and FQGNSA. Trimming shortened V by 1 base and J by 7 bases, and 14 bases separated the two germline ends. The CDR3 totals 15 residues.